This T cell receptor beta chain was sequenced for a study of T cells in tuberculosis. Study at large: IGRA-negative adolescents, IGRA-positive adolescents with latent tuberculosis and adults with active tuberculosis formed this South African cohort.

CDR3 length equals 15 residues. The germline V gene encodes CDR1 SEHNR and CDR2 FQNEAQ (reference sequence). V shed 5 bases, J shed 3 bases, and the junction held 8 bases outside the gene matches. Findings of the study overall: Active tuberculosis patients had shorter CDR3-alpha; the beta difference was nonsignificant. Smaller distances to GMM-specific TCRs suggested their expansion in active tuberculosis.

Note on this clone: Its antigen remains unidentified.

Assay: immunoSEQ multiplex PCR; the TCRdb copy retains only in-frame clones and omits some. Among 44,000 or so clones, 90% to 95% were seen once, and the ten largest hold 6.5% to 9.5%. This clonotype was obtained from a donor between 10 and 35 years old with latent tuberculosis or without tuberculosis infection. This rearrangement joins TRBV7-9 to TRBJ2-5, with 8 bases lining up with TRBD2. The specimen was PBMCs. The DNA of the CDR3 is TGTGCCAGCAGCCTTTCCTGGACTAGCAAAGAGACCCAGTACTTC. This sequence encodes CASSLSWTSKETQYF.